The 13 T cell receptor beta chains below were found in one sample sequenced in a study of shared clonotypes between healthy human individuals. Sequencing was performed with immunoSEQ multiplex PCR; in TCRdb, only in-frame clones are kept and a portion is missing. The sample records approximately 1,500,000 clones, around 98% being singletons. The specimen was naive CD4+ T cells sorted from blood. Subset of the sample: CD45RA+ positively selected. These receptor sequences come from a man aged 30 to 39 in good health.

The chain has TRBV5-4 and TRBJ2-7, with a possible D match to TRBD2 (6 bases). V lost 0 bases to trimming and J lost 6 bases, with 10 bases between them. The CDR3 length is 13 residues. The germline CDR1 and CDR2 sequences are SGHNT and YYREEE (reference sequence). CDR3 residues: CASSLVMGGEQYF. Here the CDR3 DNA reads TGTGCCAGCAGCTTGGTCATGGGGGGCGAGCAGTACTTC.

This clone was observed once. This rearrangement joins TRBV5-1 to TRBJ2-3; D gene uncertain. This CDR3 is built from 13 residues. V lost 6 bases, J lost 1 base, and 9 bases lay in between. Germline loops: CDR1 SGHRS, CDR2 YFSETQ. CDR3 loop: CASNVVGTDTQYF. DNA for the CDR3: TGCGCCAGCAATGTAGTTGGCACAGATACGCAGTATTTT.

The chain combines TRBV4-1 with TRBJ2-7, with D maybe TRBD1 (6 bases). Trimming shortened V by 3 bases and J by 3 bases, and 15 bases separated the two germline ends. CDR3 length: 15 amino acids. Germline-derived CDR1 and CDR2 are MGHRA and YSYEKL. The CDR3 region is CASSQPDRLFYEQYF. DNA of the CDR3: TGCGCCAGCAGCCAGCCCGACAGGCTCTTCTACGAGCAGTACTTC.

This rearrangement joins TRBV30 to TRBJ2-7; a possible D gene is TRBD1 (5 bases). CDR3 size: 12 residues. Germline CDR1 GTSNPN, CDR2 SVGIG (reference sequence). CDR3 nucleotide sequence: TGTGGTTGGGGCATCCCCCTGGGAGAGCAGTACTTC. Amino acid sequence: CGWGIPLGEQYF.

CDR3 region: CASSQGLAGGLQETQYF. Written as DNA, the CDR3 is TGCGCCAGCAGCCAAGGACTAGCGGGAGGCCTCCAAGAGACCCAGTACTTC. The chain recombines TRBV4-3 with TRBJ2-5; 13 bases fit TRBD2. Germline V gene lookup returns CDR1 LGHNA and CDR2 YSLEER. The CDR3 is made up of 17 amino acids. With 1 base clipped from V and 1 base from J, the junction kept 3 bases outside the gene matches.

The V gene is TRBV9, the J gene TRBJ2-1; D is ambiguous. V lost 1 base and J lost 0, with 11 bases in between. CDR3 length: 16 residues. Germline V CDR1 and CDR2: SGDLS, YYNGEE. The CDR3 reads CASSVSPSSSYNEQFF. The DNA of the CDR3 is TGTGCCAGCAGCGTATCCCCCTCAAGCTCCTACAATGAGCAGTTCTTC.

The chain has TRBV28 and TRBJ2-1, with 8 bases lining up with TRBD2. V shed 1 base and J 1 base; nucleotides not matched to a gene: 12. The CDR3 is made up of 19 amino acids. The germline V gene encodes CDR1 MDHEN and CDR2 SYDVKM. The CDR3 bases are TGTGCCAGCAGTTTATTGGCGGGAGGAATACTAAGGTCCTACAATGAGCAGTTCTTC. Residues: CASSLLAGGILRSYNEQFF.

The chain links TRBV7-2 to TRBJ2-2; D unresolved. Deletions cut 3 bases from V and 0 bases from J, with 17 bases between. This CDR3 contains 18 residues. Germline V lookup: CDR1 SGHTA, CDR2 FQGNSA. CDR3 in amino acids: CASSFRFEWGSNTGELFF. As DNA, the CDR3 is TGTGCCAGCAGCTTTCGATTCGAGTGGGGATCGAACACCGGGGAGCTGTTTTTT. Supplemented by reference TRBV7-2 and TRBJ2-2, the full variable domain reads GAGVSQSPSNKVTEKGKDVELRCDPISGHTALYWYRQSLGQGLEFLIYFQGNSAPDKSGLPSDRFSAERTGGSVSTLTIQRTQQEDSAVYLCASSFRFEWGSNTGELFFGEGSRLTVL.

The V and J genes are TRBV9 and TRBJ2-1, with a weak D call TRBD1 (6 bases). There are 15 residues in the CDR3. CDR1 is SGDLS, CDR2 YYNGEE, per germline. V lost 6 bases and J 2 bases, leaving 15 bases between the germline ends. CDR3 region: CASTRTGLPYNEQFF. The DNA of the CDR3 is TGTGCCAGCACAAGAACAGGGCTACCCTACAATGAGCAGTTCTTC.

This chain joins TRBV7-3 and TRBJ2-5; 7 bases map to TRBD1. This CDR3 has 14 amino acids. J lost 7 bases, V lost 4 bases, and 9 bases had no gene match. Germline V gene lookup returns CDR1 SGHTA and CDR2 FQGTGA. The CDR3 nucleotides read TGTGCCAGCAGCTCCGACAGGGTCCCAGGGACCCAGTACTTC. This translates into CASSSDRVPGTQYF.

The chain combines TRBV28 with TRBJ2-6; possible D gene TRBD1, 6 bases. The CDR3 covers 17 residues. V was shortened by 2 bases and J by 0 bases, with 11 bases between the two germline ends. Germline V gene data show CDR1 as MDHEN and CDR2 as SYDVKM. This CDR3 is CASSLTGWSSGANVLTF. CDR3 DNA sequence: TGTGCCAGCAGTTTAACAGGGTGGAGCTCTGGGGCCAACGTCCTGACTTTC. Full variable domain (remainder filled in from reference TRBV28 and TRBJ2-6): DVKVTQSSRYLVKRTGEKVFLECVQDMDHENMFWYRQDPGLGLRLIYFSYDVKMKEKGDIPEGYSVSREKKERFSLILESASTNQTSMYLCASSLTGWSSGANVLTFGAGSRLTVL.

V and J are TRBV7-9 and TRBJ2-5; the D is unclear. V dropped 0 bases and J dropped 5 bases, with 7 bases sitting between them. The CDR3 is 13 residues long. The germline V gene has CDR1 SEHNR and CDR2 FQNEAQ (reference sequence). The CDR3, as DNA: TGTGCCAGCAGCTTAGCGGTAGAGGAGACCCAGTACTTC. Its protein is CASSLAVEETQYF. The full variable domain, completed using reference TRBV7-9 and TRBJ2-5, is DTGVSQNPRHKITKRGQNVTFRCDPISEHNRLYWYRQTLGQGPEFLTYFQNEAQLEKSRLLSDRFSAERPKGSFSTLEIQRTEQGDSAMYLCASSLAVEETQYFGPGTRLLVL.

The chain combines TRBV6-6 with TRBJ2-7, with D possibly matching TRBD1 (6 bases). The CDR3 is 14 residues long. The V end was cut by 4 bases, the J end by 0 bases, with 10 bases between. Germline values: CDR1 MNHNY, CDR2 SVGAGI (reference sequence). CDR3 region: CASSSDRTSYEQYF. The CDR3 DNA sequence: TGTGCCAGCAGTTCCGACAGGACCTCCTACGAGCAGTACTTC.